The clone carrying this T cell receptor beta chain was recorded a few times. This sample stems from a study of blood T cell repertoires in COVID-19. Only in-frame clones appear in the TCRdb table, and some are missing; sequencing was by immunoSEQ multiplex PCR. The data show roughly 72,000 clones, about four fifths seen once. Germline V gene sequence: CDR1 MGHRA, CDR2 YSYEKL. The CDR3 is 15 amino acids. V dropped 1 base and J dropped 4 bases, with 11 bases sitting between them. This clonotype originated in a man between 65 and 85 years old who had recovered from COVID-19. V is TRBV4-1 and J is TRBJ1-3; no reliable D call. Specimen: peripheral blood. CDR3 amino acids: CASSQGGTFGNTIYF. In DNA form, the CDR3 reads TGCGCCAGCAGCCAAGGAGGAACGTTCGGAAACACCATATATTTT.